A selection of T cell receptor beta chains follows, all from one sample in a study of blood T cell repertoires in COVID-19. Only in-frame clones appear in the TCRdb table, and some are missing; sequencing was by immunoSEQ multiplex PCR. The table shows some 150,000 clones, with about 85% occurring only once. The specimen sequenced was peripheral blood. These receptors all stem from a middle-aged man with acute or convalescent COVID-19. CDR3s include the opening cysteine and the closing phenylalanine or tryptophan. A D gene is named only where the DNA matches it firmly. Part of the rows lack a size; the others show once, few, many or a class for expanded clones.

D,V,size,J,DNA,CDR3
.,TRBV6-5,.,TRBJ1-2,TGTGCCAGCAGAGGGGCGTGGGTCTATGGCTACACCTTC,CASRGAWVYGYTF
.,TRBV6-5,.,TRBJ2-7,TGTGCCAGCAGCCCGCGGCGAATCTCCTACGAGCAGTACTTC,CASSPRRISYEQYF
TRBD1,TRBV4-2,.,TRBJ2-7,TGTGCCAGCAGCCACCCAAGCTTGGCACGGACAGGGGGCGTCGAGCAGTACTTC,CASSHPSLARTGGVEQYF
.,TRBV19,.,TRBJ1-3,TGTGCCACCGGGGGCTCTGGAAACACCATATATTTT,CATGGSGNTIYF
.,TRBV4-1,.,TRBJ2-4,TGCGCCAGCAGCCCCAGACAGCTACTAGCCAAAAACATTCAGTACTTC,CASSPRQLLAKNIQYF
.,TRBV7-7,.,TRBJ2-5,TGTGCTAGCAGCTTAGGGCCTAGCTTTGGAGAGACCCAGTACTTC,CASSLGPSFGETQYF
.,TRBV11-2,.,TRBJ2-4,TGTGCCAGCAGCTCCTTGGGGGGGGGACAGGTAGACATTCAGTACTTC,CASSSLGGGQVDIQYF
TRBD2,TRBV5-1,few,TRBJ2-3,TGCGCCAGCAGCTCCGGGACTAGCGGCCGCACAGATACGCAGTATTTT,CASSSGTSGRTDTQYF
TRBD2,TRBV7-6,.,TRBJ2-1,TGTGCCAGCAGCTTAGCCAGCCTAGCGGTAGGGGACAATGAGCAGTTCTTC,CASSLASLAVGDNEQFF
.,TRBV6-5,.,TRBJ2-7,TGTGCCAGCAGTTACGATCAGGGATCTGTCTACGAGCAGTACTTC,CASSYDQGSVYEQYF
TRBD2,TRBV7-6,.,TRBJ2-5,TGTGCCAGCAGCTTAACCCTAGCGGGGGGGGCCCAAGAGACCCAGTACTTC,CASSLTLAGGAQETQYF
.,TRBV6-5,.,TRBJ1-5,TGTGCCAGCACGGCAGGGGGCAATCAGCCCCAGCATTTT,CASTAGGNQPQHF
.,TRBV10-3,.,TRBJ1-3,TGTGCCATCAGTGAAGGATTGACGGGGGGACGCTCTGGAAACACCATATATTTT,CAISEGLTGGRSGNTIYF
.,TRBV11-2,once,TRBJ1-4,TGTGCCAGCAGCCCCTTTGGCTCCAGGGCAACTAATGAAAAACTGTTTTTT,CASSPFGSRATNEKLFF
TRBD1,TRBV5-4,.,TRBJ2-1,TGTGCCAGCAGCTTGTTCACTACCCGGACAGGGAGAGGTAATGAGCAGTTCTTC,CASSLFTTRTGRGNEQFF
.,TRBV15,.,TRBJ1-1,TGTGCCACCAGCAGAGATCGGGGGGCGCGGACTGAAGCTTTCTTT,CATSRDRGARTEAFF
TRBD1,TRBV11-2,.,TRBJ1-1,TGTGCCAGCAGCTTACCTCGACAGGGCCGCACTGAAGCTTTCTTT,CASSLPRQGRTEAFF
.,TRBV3-1/TRBV3-2,.,TRBJ1-2,TGTGCCAGCAGCCAAGATTGGGGGGGCAGAGGCTACACCTTC,CASSQDWGGRGYTF